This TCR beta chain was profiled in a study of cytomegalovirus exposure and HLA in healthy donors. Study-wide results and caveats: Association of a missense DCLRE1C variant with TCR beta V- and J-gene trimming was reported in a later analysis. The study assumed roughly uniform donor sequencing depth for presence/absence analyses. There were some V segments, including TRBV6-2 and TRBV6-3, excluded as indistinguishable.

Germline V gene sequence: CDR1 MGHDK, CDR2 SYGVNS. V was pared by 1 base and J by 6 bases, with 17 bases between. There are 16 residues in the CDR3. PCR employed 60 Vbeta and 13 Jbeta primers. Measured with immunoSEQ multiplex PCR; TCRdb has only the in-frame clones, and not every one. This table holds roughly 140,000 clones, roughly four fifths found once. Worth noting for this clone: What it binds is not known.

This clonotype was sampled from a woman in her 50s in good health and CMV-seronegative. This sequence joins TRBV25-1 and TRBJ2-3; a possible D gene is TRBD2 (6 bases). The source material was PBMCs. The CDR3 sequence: CASSELDGGIVDTQYF. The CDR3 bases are TGTGCCAGCAGTGAATTGGACGGAGGGATCGTGGATACGCAGTATTTT.